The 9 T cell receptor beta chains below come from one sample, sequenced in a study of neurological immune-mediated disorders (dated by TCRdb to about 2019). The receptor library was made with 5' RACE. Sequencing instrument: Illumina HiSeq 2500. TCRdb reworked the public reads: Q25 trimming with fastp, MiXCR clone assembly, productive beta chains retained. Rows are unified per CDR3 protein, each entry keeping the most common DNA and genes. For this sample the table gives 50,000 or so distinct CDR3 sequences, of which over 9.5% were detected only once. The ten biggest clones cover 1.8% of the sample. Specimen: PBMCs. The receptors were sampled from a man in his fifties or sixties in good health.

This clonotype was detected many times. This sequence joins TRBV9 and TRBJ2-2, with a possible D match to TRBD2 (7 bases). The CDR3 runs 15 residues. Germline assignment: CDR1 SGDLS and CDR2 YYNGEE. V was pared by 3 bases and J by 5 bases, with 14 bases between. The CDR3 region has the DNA TGTGCCAGCAGCGGTAGGGGGGGCGTGACCGGGGAGCTGTTTTTT. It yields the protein CASSGRGGVTGELFF.

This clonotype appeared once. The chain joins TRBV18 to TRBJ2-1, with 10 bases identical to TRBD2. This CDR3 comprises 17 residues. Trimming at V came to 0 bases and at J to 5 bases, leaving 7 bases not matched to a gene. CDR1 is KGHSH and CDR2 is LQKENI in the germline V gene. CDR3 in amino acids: CASSPPSGGAKHNEQFF. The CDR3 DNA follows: TGTGCCAGCTCACCACCAAGCGGGGGGGCCAAACACAATGAGCAGTTCTTC.

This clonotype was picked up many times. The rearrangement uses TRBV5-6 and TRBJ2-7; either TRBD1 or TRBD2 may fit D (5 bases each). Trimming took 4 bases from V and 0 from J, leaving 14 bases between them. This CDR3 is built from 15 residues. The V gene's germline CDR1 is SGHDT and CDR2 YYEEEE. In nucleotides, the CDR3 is TGTGCCAGCAGCCCGGGGTTGACAGTCTCCTACGAGCAGTACTTC. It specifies CASSPGLTVSYEQYF.

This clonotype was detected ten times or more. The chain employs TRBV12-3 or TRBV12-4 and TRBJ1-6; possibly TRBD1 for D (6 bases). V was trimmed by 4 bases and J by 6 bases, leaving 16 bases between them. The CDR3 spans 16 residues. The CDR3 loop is CASSSPADSFNSPLHF. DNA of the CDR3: TGTGCCAGCAGTTCCCCCGCGGACAGCTTTAATTCACCCCTCCACTTT.

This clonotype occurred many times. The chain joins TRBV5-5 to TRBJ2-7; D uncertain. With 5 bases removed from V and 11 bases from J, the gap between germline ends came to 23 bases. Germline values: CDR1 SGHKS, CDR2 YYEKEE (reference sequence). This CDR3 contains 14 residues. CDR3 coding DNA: TGTGCCAGCAGTTCCGACGGCTACGGGCGTCGGGAGTACTTC. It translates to CASSSDGYGRREYF.

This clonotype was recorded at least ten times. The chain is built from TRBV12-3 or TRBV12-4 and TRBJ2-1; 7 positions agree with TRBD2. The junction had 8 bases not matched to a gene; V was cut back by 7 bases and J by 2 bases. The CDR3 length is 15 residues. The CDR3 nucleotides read TGTGCCAGCACCTACGGGGGGTTAACCTACAATGAGCAGTTCTTC. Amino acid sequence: CASTYGGLTYNEQFF.

The CDR3 DNA is TGCGCCAGCAGCCAAGGGGTCAGGAACTACGAGCAGTACTTC. Encoded protein: CASSQGVRNYEQYF. The chain uses TRBV4-1 and TRBJ2-7; no definite D call. The CDR3 runs 14 residues. Germline lookup yields CDR1 MGHRA and CDR2 YSYEKL. V was pared by 1 base and J by 3 bases, with 10 bases between.

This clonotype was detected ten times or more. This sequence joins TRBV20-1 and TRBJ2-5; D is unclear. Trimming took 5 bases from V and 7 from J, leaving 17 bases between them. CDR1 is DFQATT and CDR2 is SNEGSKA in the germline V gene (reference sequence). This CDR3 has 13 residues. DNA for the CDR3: TGCAGTGCTCCTGGACGGGTTCGCGGGACCCAGTACTTC. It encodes CSAPGRVRGTQYF.

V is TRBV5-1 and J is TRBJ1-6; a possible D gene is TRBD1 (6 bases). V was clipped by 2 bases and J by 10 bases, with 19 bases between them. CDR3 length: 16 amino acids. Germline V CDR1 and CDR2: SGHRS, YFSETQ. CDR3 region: CASSFSGTWGTSPLHF. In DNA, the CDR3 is TGCGCCAGCAGCTTCTCCGGGACATGGGGCACGTCACCCCTCCACTTT.